Listed below are T cell receptor beta chains from one sample, sequenced in a study of PD-L1 blockade in urothelial cancer. Generated by immunoSEQ multiplex PCR, the TCRdb table keeps only in-frame clones and is missing some. The sample holds around 100,000 clones, roughly nine tenths seen once. The sample consisted of PBMCs, taken around atezolizumab (anti-PD-L1) treatment. The receptor set was obtained from a woman of 80 years or more with urothelial cancer. The conserved cysteine and the conserved F or W are not part of the CDR3 here.

v_gene,j_gene,CDR3aa
TRBV5-1,TRBJ2-3,ASSWRDSTDTQY
TRBV30,TRBJ1-2,AWSREANYGYT
TRBV2,TRBJ1-4,ASSLGGANEKLF
TRBV28,TRBJ1-3,ATTSSGNTIY
TRBV5-1,TRBJ2-4,ASSEGQGIAKNIQY
TRBV4-1,TRBJ2-1,ASSQEGLVAGYNEQF
TRBV7-2,TRBJ1-2,ASSRGSTTNYGYT
TRBV5-6,TRBJ1-2,ASSLGDRPFDGYT
TRBV30,TRBJ1-2,AWSPMGGYT
TRBV2,TRBJ1-2,ASSERAQGYGYT
TRBV10-2,TRBJ2-7,ASSESGQAGREQY
TRBV5-1,TRBJ2-1,ASSLEGLAGGDEQF
TRBV15,TRBJ1-5,ATSRRSTGAGQPQH
TRBV27,TRBJ2-7,ASSLGHVYEQY
TRBV2,TRBJ1-4,ASAGVVNEKLF
TRBV19,TRBJ1-2,ASRLDPADYGYT
TRBV6-1,TRBJ2-1,ASSAGRVGEQF
TRBV5-5,TRBJ2-5,ATGQGIQETQY
TRBV30,TRBJ1-1,AGGRATTEAF
TRBV4-2,TRBJ2-3,ASSQETSGMGDSQY
TRBV30,TRBJ1-5,AWSPQANQPQH
TRBV28,TRBJ1-5,AIEPSGVNQPQH
TRBV7-3,TRBJ2-1,ASSSSAGSYNEQF
TRBV10-3,TRBJ1-1,AIKEDTGREAF
TRBV7-8,TRBJ1-4,ASSQEGKLF
TRBV18,TRBJ1-3,ASSPLGQGTGNTIY
TRBV28,TRBJ1-2,ASSGRDNYGYT
TRBV18,TRBJ1-4,ASSPYALGQGDEKLF
TRBV10-2,TRBJ1-4,ASSVGFGNEKLF
TRBV2,TRBJ2-1,ASRDLRAEVNNEQF
TRBV19,TRBJ2-2,ASTTAGGMAGELF
TRBV19,TRBJ2-3,ASVGGYTQY
TRBV6-1,TRBJ1-5,ASSEAGPHRNNQPQH
TRBV7-9,TRBJ2-7,ASSFRGAKSYEQY
TRBV15,TRBJ2-5,ATSSVSLQETQY
TRBV5-5,TRBJ2-1,ASSPGTSGIYYNEQF
TRBV7-9,TRBJ2-7,ASSQTGGGEQY
TRBV11-3,TRBJ2-2,ASSLAGSGTGELF
TRBV13,TRBJ2-7,ASSLRAGGIDEQY
TRBV7-8,TRBJ2-1,ASSLSGSNNEQF
TRBV5-1,TRBJ2-1,ASTGQGGYNEQF
TRBV30,TRBJ2-2,AWWGANTGELF
TRBV5-6,TRBJ2-3,ASSLRTSGTDTQY
TRBV5-1,TRBJ1-4,ASRATTTNEKLF
TRBV7-7,TRBJ2-1,ASSLAESSYNEQF
TRBV25-1,TRBJ2-1,ASSDSSTSGWPGNEQF
TRBV6-1,TRBJ2-7,ASSPEAPYEQY
TRBV30,TRBJ1-1,ASDRGMNTEAF
TRBV30,TRBJ2-3,ACTLDSYTDTQY
TRBV7-8,TRBJ1-1,ASSLAQGNTEAF
TRBV11-2,TRBJ2-3,ASSSTPTDTQY
TRBV5-5,TRBJ2-5,ASSPGPSEETQY
TRBV30,TRBJ1-5,AWTLGAPRSNQPQH
TRBV9,TRBJ2-7,ASSVGGTGRGEQY
TRBV7-8,TRBJ1-5,ASSLELGQNNQPQH
TRBV11-2,TRBJ2-1,ASSLDPSGVNEQF
TRBV7-8,TRBJ2-1,ASSPPKAGGAYNEQF
TRBV6-5,TRBJ1-1,ASGGEEAF
TRBV6-1,TRBJ2-2,ASRERRDRNTGELF